These 14 T cell receptor beta chains came from one sample sequenced in a study of graft-versus-host responses after intestinal transplantation. From the graft tissue, intraepithelial and lamina propria lymphocytes were released through processing. Assay: immunoSEQ multiplex PCR; the TCRdb copy retains only in-frame clones and omits some. The sample gives a few thousand clones, 69% of which show up once; approximately 30% is in the top ten. This specimen consisted of ileum tissue, obtained roughly 310 days after intestinal transplant. The receptors here all came from a human patient who received an intestinal transplant, so some T cells may come from the graft donor.

The chain couples TRBV30 to TRBJ1-3; D perhaps matches TRBD1 (6 bases). CDR1 and CDR2 (germline): GTSNPN, SVGIG (reference sequence). The ends were cut back, 3 bases at V and 3 bases at J, with 9 bases in the middle. This CDR3 has 13 residues. CDR3 DNA sequence: TGTGCCTGGAGCCACAGGGTTGGAAACACCATATATTTT. This sequence encodes CAWSHRVGNTIYF. The full variable domain, its missing parts supplied by reference TRBV30 and TRBJ1-3, is SQTIHQWPATLVQPVGSPLSLECTVEGTSNPNLYWYRQAAGRGLQLLFYSVGIGQISSEVPQNLSASRPQDRQFILSSKKLLLSDSGFYLCAWSHRVGNTIYFGEGSWLTVV.

The chain employs TRBV11-3 and TRBJ1-1; D possibly corresponds to TRBD1 (5 bases). The length of the CDR3 is 12 residues. V was cut by 5 bases and J by 10 bases, with 14 bases left in between. Germline CDR1 SGHNT, CDR2 YENEEA. The CDR3 here is CASSPGGVRAFF. The CDR3 DNA follows: TGTGCCAGCAGCCCCGGAGGGGTGAGAGCTTTCTTT. Full variable domain (missing parts from reference TRBV11-3 and TRBJ1-1): EAGVVQSPRYKIIEKKQPVAFWCNPISGHNTLYWYLQNLGQGPELLIRYENEEAVDDSQLPKDRFSAERLKGVDSTLKIQPAELGDSAVYLCASSPGGVRAFFGQGTRLTVV.

There are a few counts of this clone. The V gene is TRBV4-1, the J gene TRBJ2-2; 12 nucleotides line up with TRBD2. The germline CDR1 and CDR2 sequences are MGHRA and YSYEKL. The CDR3 consists of 18 residues. The junction had 7 bases not matched to a gene; V was cut back by 2 bases and J by 3 bases. The DNA of the CDR3 is TGCGCCAGCAGCCAACTCCCGACTAGCGGGGGATACACCGGGGAGCTGTTTTTT. Translated, it gives CASSQLPTSGGYTGELFF.

This clone occurred a few times. This chain links TRBV7-8 with TRBJ1-1; D is perhaps TRBD1 (5 bases). Germline CDR1 SGHVS, CDR2 FQNEAQ. The CDR3 contains 12 residues. Trimming removed 5 bases from V and 10 bases from J, with 14 bases in between. This CDR3 is CASSPGGVRAFF. The CDR3 DNA is TGTGCCAGCAGCCCCGGAGGGGTGAGAGCTTTCTTT. Full variable domain (remainder filled in from reference TRBV7-8 and TRBJ1-1): GAGVSQSPRYKVAKRGQDVALRCDPISGHVSLFWYQQALGQGPEFLTYFQNEAQLDKSGLPSDRFFAERPEGSVSTLKIQRTQQEDSAVYLCASSPGGVRAFFGQGTRLTVV.

The chain recombines TRBV11-2 with TRBJ2-7; D may be TRBD2 (5 bases). Trimming took 1 base from V and 2 from J, leaving 9 bases between them. This CDR3 has 14 residues. CDR1 is SGHAT and CDR2 is FQNNGV in the germline V gene. CDR3 DNA sequence: TGTGCCAGCAGCTTAGGTCGCGGGCCCTACGAGCAGTACTTC. Residues: CASSLGRGPYEQYF.

This clone has a handful of counts. J is TRBJ2-2 and V is TRBV9; 7 nucleotides line up with TRBD1. This CDR3 has 16 residues. From germline, CDR1 is SGDLS and CDR2 YYNGEE. The ends lost 3 bases at V and 4 bases at J; junction bases unmatched: 9. DNA for the CDR3: TGTGCCAGCAGCGGAGGACGGGACAGCGCCACCGGGGAGCTGTTTTTT. It codes for CASSGGRDSATGELFF.

The rearrangement links TRBV10-3 to TRBJ1-1, with 7 bases that match TRBD1. V shed 3 bases, J shed 3 bases, and the junction held 4 bases outside the gene matches. This CDR3 comprises 14 residues. In germline, CDR1 is ENHRY, CDR2 SYGVKD. This CDR3 reads CAISDWQGDTEAFF. Here the CDR3 DNA reads TGTGCCATCAGTGATTGGCAGGGGGACACTGAAGCTTTCTTT.

This chain uses TRBV18 with TRBJ2-7; 9 nucleotides align to TRBD2. The CDR3 runs to 15 residues. Germline values: CDR1 KGHSH, CDR2 LQKENI. The trim removed 7 bases at V and 2 bases at J, leaving 9 bases unmatched. The CDR3 spells CASFPSSGGTYEQYF. The CDR3 coding sequence is TGTGCCAGCTTCCCGAGTAGCGGGGGTACCTACGAGCAGTACTTC.

The chain joins TRBV4-2 to TRBJ2-7; 7 bases align to TRBD2. From germline, CDR1 is LGHNA and CDR2 YNFKEQ. The length of the CDR3 is 15 residues. J gave up 2 bases and V 0 bases, and 4 bases lay outside the gene matches. CDR3 DNA sequence: TGTGCCAGCAGCCAAGATAAGGGAGGGGCCTACGAGCAGTACTTC. It translates to CASSQDKGGAYEQYF.

This clone is labeled as medium-sized. The rearrangement uses TRBV19 and TRBJ2-7; 8 bases match TRBD2. The length of the CDR3 is 14 residues. The V gene's germline CDR1 is LNHDA and CDR2 SQIVND (reference sequence). V was pared by 6 bases and J by 0 bases, with 4 bases of the junction left unmatched. The CDR3 protein is CASRREAYSYEQYF. The CDR3 DNA reads TGTGCCAGTAGGCGGGAGGCCTACTCCTACGAGCAGTACTTC. Complete variable domain (other parts from reference TRBV19 and TRBJ2-7): DGGITQSPKYLFRKEGQNVTLSCEQNLNHDAMYWYRQDPGQGLRLIYYSQIVNDFQKGDIAEGYSVSREKKESFPLTVTSAQKNPTAFYLCASRREAYSYEQYFGPGTRLTVT.

The chain combines TRBV5-4 with TRBJ1-1, with D hard to call. The CDR3 is made up of 17 amino acids. Germline lookup yields CDR1 SGHNT and CDR2 YYREEE (reference sequence). Trimming shortened V by 3 bases and J by 1 base, and 19 bases separated the two germline ends. The CDR3 DNA sequence: TGTGCCAGCAGCTCCTTTGGATCCTTCCTCCGGAACACTGAAGCTTTCTTT. Its translation is CASSSFGSFLRNTEAFF.

CDR3 sequence: CASSGFIRTGQNTEAFF. DNA for the CDR3: TGCGCCAGCAGTGGGTTCATTCGGACAGGTCAAAACACTGAAGCTTTCTTT. The V call is TRBV10-2, the J call TRBJ1-1; 7 bases map to TRBD1. CDR3 length equals 17 residues. Trimming cost V 4 bases and J 2 bases; bases outside gene matches: 13. Germline CDR1 and CDR2: WSHSY and SAAADI.

This clone was picked up one time. The chain has TRBV7-2 and TRBJ1-1, with unresolved D. The CDR3 is made up of 10 amino acids. Germline-derived CDR1 and CDR2 are SGHTA and FQGNSA. V lost 10 bases and J 3 bases, leaving 6 bases between the germline ends. The CDR3 sequence: CATGDTEAFF. The DNA for the CDR3 is TGTGCCACAGGAGACACTGAAGCTTTCTTT.

The rearrangement uses TRBV7-9 and TRBJ2-7, with 7 positions matching TRBD2. Trimming cost V 1 base and J 2 bases; bases outside gene matches: 11. The CDR3 is made up of 17 amino acids. Germline lookup yields CDR1 SEHNR and CDR2 FQNEAQ (reference sequence). The CDR3, as DNA: TGTGCCAGCAGCTTAGTTCGTGGACTAGAGGGGCCCTACGAGCAGTACTTC. As protein: CASSLVRGLEGPYEQYF. Full variable domain (rest looked up from reference TRBV7-9 and TRBJ2-7): DTGVSQNPRHKITKRGQNVTFRCDPISEHNRLYWYRQTLGQGPEFLTYFQNEAQLEKSRLLSDRFSAERPKGSFSTLEIQRTEQGDSAMYLCASSLVRGLEGPYEQYFGPGTRLTVT.